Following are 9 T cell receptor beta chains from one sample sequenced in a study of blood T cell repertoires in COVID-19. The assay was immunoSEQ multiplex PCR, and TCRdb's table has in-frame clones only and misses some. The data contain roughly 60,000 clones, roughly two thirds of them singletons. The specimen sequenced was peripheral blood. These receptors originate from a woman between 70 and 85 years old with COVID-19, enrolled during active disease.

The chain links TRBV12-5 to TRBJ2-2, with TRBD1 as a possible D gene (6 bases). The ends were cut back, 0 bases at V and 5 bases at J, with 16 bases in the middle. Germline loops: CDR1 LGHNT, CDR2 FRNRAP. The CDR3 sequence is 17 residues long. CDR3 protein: CASGLVRTAYDTGELFF. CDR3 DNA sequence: TGTGCTAGTGGTTTGGTACGGACAGCTTATGATACCGGGGAGCTGTTTTTT.

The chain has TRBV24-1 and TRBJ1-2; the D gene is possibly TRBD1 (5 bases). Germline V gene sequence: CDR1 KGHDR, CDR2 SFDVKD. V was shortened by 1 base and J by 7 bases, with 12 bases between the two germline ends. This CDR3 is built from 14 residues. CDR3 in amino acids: CATSDFWGRSGYTF. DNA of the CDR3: TGTGCCACCAGTGATTTTTGGGGGAGGAGTGGCTACACCTTC.

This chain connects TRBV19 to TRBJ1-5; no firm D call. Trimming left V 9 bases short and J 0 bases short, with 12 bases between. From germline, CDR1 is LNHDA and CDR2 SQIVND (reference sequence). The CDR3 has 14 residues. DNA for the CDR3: TGTGCCAGCACACCTGATCTTAGCAATCAGCCCCAGCATTTT. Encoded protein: CASTPDLSNQPQHF.

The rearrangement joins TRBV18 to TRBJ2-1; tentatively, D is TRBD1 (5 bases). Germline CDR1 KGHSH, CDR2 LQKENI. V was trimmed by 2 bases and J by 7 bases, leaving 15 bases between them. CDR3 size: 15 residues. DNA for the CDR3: TGTGCCAGCTCACCAAGGCAGGGTAGTTGGAATGAGCAGTTCTTC. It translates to CASSPRQGSWNEQFF. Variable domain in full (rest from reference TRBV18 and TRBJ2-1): NAGVMQNPRHLVRRRGQEARLRCSPMKGHSHVYWYRQLPEEGLKFMVYLQKENIIDESGMPKERFSAEFPKEGPSILRIQQVVRGDSAAYFCASSPRQGSWNEQFFGPGTRLTVL.

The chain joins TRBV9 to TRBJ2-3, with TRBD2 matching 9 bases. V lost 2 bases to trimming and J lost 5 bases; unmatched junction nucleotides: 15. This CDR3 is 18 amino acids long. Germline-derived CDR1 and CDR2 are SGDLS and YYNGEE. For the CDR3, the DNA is TGTGCCAGCAGCGTCCAAGCGGGGGGCGGGGACGCACGAGATACGCAGTATTTT. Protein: CASSVQAGGGDARDTQYF.

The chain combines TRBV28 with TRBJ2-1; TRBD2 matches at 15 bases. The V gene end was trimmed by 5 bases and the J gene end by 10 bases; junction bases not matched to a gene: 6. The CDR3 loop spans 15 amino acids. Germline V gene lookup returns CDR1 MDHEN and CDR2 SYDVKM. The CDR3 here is CASSRGLAGGGEQFF. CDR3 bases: TGTGCCAGCAGTCGGGGACTAGCGGGAGGAGGGGAGCAGTTCTTC.

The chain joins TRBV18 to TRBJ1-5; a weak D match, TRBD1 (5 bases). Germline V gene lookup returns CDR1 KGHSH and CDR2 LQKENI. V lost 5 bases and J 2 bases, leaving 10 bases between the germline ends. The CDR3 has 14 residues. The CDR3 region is CASSSGGGNQPQHF. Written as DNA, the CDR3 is TGTGCCAGCTCATCCGGGGGAGGCAATCAGCCCCAGCATTTT.

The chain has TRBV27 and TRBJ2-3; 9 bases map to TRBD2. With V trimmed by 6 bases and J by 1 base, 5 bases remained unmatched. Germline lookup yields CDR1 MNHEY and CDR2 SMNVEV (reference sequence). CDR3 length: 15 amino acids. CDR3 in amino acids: CASRRREGGTDTQYF. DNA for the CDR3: TGTGCCAGCAGAAGGCGGGAGGGGGGCACAGATACGCAGTATTTT.

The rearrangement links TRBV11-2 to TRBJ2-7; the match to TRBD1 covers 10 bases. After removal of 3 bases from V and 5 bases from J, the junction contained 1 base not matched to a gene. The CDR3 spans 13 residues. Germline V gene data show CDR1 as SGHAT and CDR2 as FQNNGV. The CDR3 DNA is TGTGCCAGCAGCTTGACAGGGGGCAACGAGCAGTACTTC. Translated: CASSLTGGNEQYF.